These 7 T cell receptor beta chains originate from one sample sequenced in a study of cytomegalovirus exposure and HLA in healthy donors. The PCR used 60 Vbeta and 13 Jbeta primers. The assay was immunoSEQ multiplex PCR, and TCRdb's table has in-frame clones only and misses some. The sample has 150,000 or so clones, 76% seen once. Sequencing was performed on PBMCs. The receptor source for this set is a male donor in good health and CMV-seronegative.

This chain joins TRBV4-1 and TRBJ1-2; D call uncertain. The germline V gene encodes CDR1 MGHRA and CDR2 YSYEKL. The CDR3 spans 15 residues. V lost 0 bases to trimming and J lost 3 bases, with 11 bases between them. This chain's CDR3 is CASSQDRLTYYGYTF. In DNA, the CDR3 is TGCGCCAGCAGCCAAGATCGACTGACTTACTATGGCTACACCTTC.

The rearrangement uses TRBV5-6 and TRBJ1-4; D might be TRBD1 (5 bases). The CDR3 is made up of 14 amino acids. CDR1 and CDR2 from the germline V gene are SGHDT and YYEEEE. Trimming left V 5 bases short and J 8 bases short, with 16 bases between. In nucleotides, the CDR3 is TGTGCCAGCAGTTCGGGACTTTTGGCGGAAAAACTGTTTTTT. Protein product: CASSSGLLAEKLFF.

V is TRBV5-6 and J is TRBJ2-3; D remains unclear. Per the germline V gene, CDR1 is SGHDT and CDR2 is YYEEEE. CDR3 length: 14 residues. V lost 1 base to trimming and J lost 4 bases, with 10 bases between them. CDR3 loop: CASSLFSSSDTQYF. CDR3 sequence (DNA): TGTGCCAGCAGCTTGTTTAGCAGTTCAGATACGCAGTATTTT.

The chain uses TRBV30 and TRBJ2-3; 7 bases match TRBD2. Unmatched junction bases numbered 7, after V lost 0 bases and J lost 1 base. Looked up from germline, CDR1 is GTSNPN and CDR2 is SVGIG (reference sequence). This CDR3 region has 16 residues. The CDR3 sequence: CAWSVLGGGRTDTQYF. Here the CDR3 DNA reads TGTGCCTGGAGTGTACTCGGCGGGGGACGCACAGATACGCAGTATTTT. Full variable domain (outside the CDR3, taken from reference TRBV30 and TRBJ2-3): SQTIHQWPATLVQPVGSPLSLECTVEGTSNPNLYWYRQAAGRGLQLLFYSVGIGQISSEVPQNLSASRPQDRQFILSSKKLLLSDSGFYLCAWSVLGGGRTDTQYFGPGTRLTVL.

Only a few counts were recorded for this clone. The CDR3 coding sequence is TGTGCCAGTAAACCCGAACAGGGGGCCCACTCCTACGAGCAGTACTTC. This codes for CASKPEQGAHSYEQYF. This chain connects TRBV19 to TRBJ2-7, with TRBD1 matching over 9 bases. The CDR3 has 16 amino acids. Trimming cost V 7 bases and J 0 bases; bases outside gene matches: 10. Germline V gives CDR1 LNHDA, CDR2 SQIVND (reference sequence).

This rearrangement joins TRBV19 to TRBJ2-3; D is unclear. Germline V lookup: CDR1 LNHDA, CDR2 SQIVND (reference sequence). V was cut by 9 bases and J by 4 bases, with 23 bases left in between. CDR3 length: 16 amino acids. Here the CDR3 DNA reads TGTGCCAGCTCTTACGGCCCAGGCCGGTTGGCAGATACGCAGTATTTT. This translates into CASSYGPGRLADTQYF.

The chain carries TRBV18 and TRBJ2-1, with D possibly matching TRBD2 (6 bases). Germline values: CDR1 KGHSH, CDR2 LQKENI. CDR3 length equals 14 residues. Trimming shortened V by 3 bases and J by 6 bases, and 12 bases separated the two germline ends. The CDR3 here is CASSPGGDFNEQFF. The CDR3 DNA sequence: TGTGCCAGCTCACCGGGCGGGGACTTCAATGAGCAGTTCTTC.